The 19 T cell receptor beta chains presented below share a single source sample, sequenced in a study of T cell repertoires in cytomegalovirus infection. Using its own MiXCR run on the reads, TCRdb lists one record per CDR3 protein. The data contain 350,000 to 500,000 distinct CDR3 sequences, roughly 30% of them singletons. The sample comprised PBMCs. These receptors all come from a human donor in good health (CMV status not recorded). Some clones in this sample may be carry-over from other donors' samples.

This chain joins TRBV6-1 and TRBJ1-5, with 9 positions matching TRBD1. The CDR3 consists of 14 residues. With 3 bases clipped from V and 4 bases from J, the junction kept 1 base outside the gene matches. The germline gives CDR1 MNHNS, CDR2 SASEGT. In nucleotides, the CDR3 is TGTGCCAGCAGTGAGGGGACAGGGAATCAGCCCCAGCATTTT. Its translation is CASSEGTGNQPQHF.

V gene TRBV12-3 or TRBV12-4 combines with J gene TRBJ1-3; D unclear. V was pared by 6 bases and J by 0 bases, with 15 bases between. This CDR3 region has 16 residues. The CDR3 coding sequence is TGTGCCAGCAGCCCAGCCACAAGACTCTCTGGAAACACCATATATTTT. Translated, it gives CASSPATRLSGNTIYF.

This clonotype has more than one count but fewer than ten. The chain carries TRBV19 and TRBJ2-7; 11 positions agree with TRBD1. The CDR3 is 14 residues long. Losses at the gene ends were 10 bases for V and 4 bases for J; bases not matched to a gene: 9. Looked up from germline, CDR1 is LNHDA and CDR2 is SQIVND (reference sequence). The DNA for the CDR3 is TGTGCCACCGAACCGGGACAGGGGGGTTACGAGCAGTACTTC. It yields the protein CATEPGQGGYEQYF.

In its sample, this clonotype was seen many times. This chain uses TRBV19 with TRBJ1-6, with D perhaps matching TRBD1 (6 bases). The CDR3 has 15 amino acids. The germline V and J ends were trimmed by 5 bases and 10 bases, with 18 bases remaining between them. CDR1 is LNHDA and CDR2 is SQIVND in the germline V gene (reference sequence). The CDR3 DNA is TGTGCCAGTAGTCCGAACAGGGAAATATGGTCACCCCTCCACTTT. Amino acids: CASSPNREIWSPLHF.

The table lists this clonotype with a few counts. The chain recombines TRBV12-3 or TRBV12-4 with TRBJ2-5; the D is unclear. This CDR3 contains 14 residues. Trimming removed 5 bases from V and 5 bases from J, with 15 bases in between. The CDR3 loop reads CASSPQPLDETQYF. CDR3 DNA: TGTGCCAGCAGTCCACAACCGCTGGACGAGACCCAGTACTTC.

This clonotype came up a few times. This chain links TRBV27 with TRBJ1-2; the match to TRBD1 covers 7 bases. Trimming cost V 0 bases and J 6 bases; bases outside gene matches: 7. CDR3 size: 15 residues. The germline V gene encodes CDR1 MNHEY and CDR2 SMNVEV (reference sequence). The CDR3 loop reads CASSLSGGGGDGYTF. For the CDR3, the DNA is TGTGCCAGCAGTTTATCTGGAGGGGGCGGCGATGGCTACACCTTC.

This clonotype turned up a few times. The chain carries TRBV24-1 and TRBJ2-2; no reliable D call. The germline V gene encodes CDR1 KGHDR and CDR2 SFDVKD. The V and J ends lost 4 bases and 4 bases respectively, with 9 bases between them. CDR3 length: 14 residues. CDR3 sequence: CATSDSIATGELFF. CDR3 bases: TGTGCCACCAGTGACTCAATAGCCACCGGGGAGCTGTTTTTT.

The table lists this clonotype with many counts. The chain employs TRBV7-2 and TRBJ1-5; D uncertain. Trimming left V 5 bases short and J 2 bases short, with 16 bases between. CDR3 length: 16 residues. The germline V gene has CDR1 SGHTA and CDR2 FQGNSA. The CDR3 DNA reads as TGTGCCAGCAGCCCCAGAGGGCAGTTTGGCAATCAGCCCCAGCATTTT. Translated, it gives CASSPRGQFGNQPQHF.

This clonotype came up a few times. The chain employs TRBV4-3 and TRBJ2-1; a possible D gene is TRBD2 (10 bases). This CDR3 spans 19 amino acids. V lost 0 bases and J lost 10, with 28 bases in between. Germline V gene lookup returns CDR1 LGHNA and CDR2 YSLEER. CDR3 bases: TGCGCCAGCAGCCAAGAAGGGACAGGGCGAGCGGGGGGGCGTTGGGAGCAGTTCTTC. It codes for CASSQEGTGRAGGRWEQFF.

This clonotype was seen a few times. J is TRBJ2-1 and V is TRBV27, with 7 bases aligning to TRBD2. With 2 bases clipped from V and 0 bases from J, the junction kept 7 bases outside the gene matches. Per the germline V gene, CDR1 is MNHEY and CDR2 is SMNVEV (reference sequence). The CDR3 sequence is 17 residues long. The CDR3 protein is CASSLTQLAHSYNEQFF. Here the CDR3 DNA reads TGTGCCAGCAGTTTAACCCAACTAGCGCACTCCTACAATGAGCAGTTCTTC.

This clonotype was counted only a few times. V usage is TRBV20-1 and J usage is TRBJ1-2; 7 bases match TRBD1. J gave up 5 bases and V 5 bases, and 17 bases lay outside the gene matches. CDR3 size: 16 residues. Germline V gene lookup returns CDR1 DFQATT and CDR2 SNEGSKA (reference sequence). CDR3 DNA sequence: TGCAGTGCTCTTCCGGGACAGCGGCTTTTCGGGTATGGCTACACCTTC. Its protein product is CSALPGQRLFGYGYTF.

The chain has TRBV20-1 and TRBJ2-1; TRBD2 aligns across 11 bases. V was clipped by 6 bases and J by 5 bases; unmatched bases: 3. Per the germline V gene, CDR1 is DFQATT and CDR2 is SNEGSKA (reference sequence). CDR3 length: 13 residues. CDR3 in amino acids: CSAASGGHNEQFF. Written as DNA, the CDR3 is TGCAGTGCGGCTAGCGGGGGGCACAATGAGCAGTTCTTC.

This clonotype was detected only a few times. The gene calls are TRBV7-4 and TRBJ1-1, with a possible D match to TRBD1 (6 bases). V lost 2 bases to trimming and J lost 4 bases, with 17 bases between them. CDR3 length: 16 residues. Germline-derived CDR1 and CDR2 are SGHVT and SQSDAQ. The CDR3 DNA is TGTGCCAGCAGCTTAAGGGGGAAGGGGTGGAGCACTGAAGCTTTCTTT. Encoded protein: CASSLRGKGWSTEAFF.

The gene calls are TRBV19 and TRBJ1-1; 7 positions match TRBD1. V was clipped by 5 bases and J by 1 base; unmatched bases: 7. Germline-derived CDR1 and CDR2 are LNHDA and SQIVND (reference sequence). The CDR3 length is 15 residues. The CDR3 loop reads CASSGLRGRNTEAFF. The DNA for the CDR3 is TGTGCCAGTAGTGGGTTAAGGGGGCGGAACACTGAAGCTTTCTTT.

This clonotype was recorded many times. This chain connects TRBV11-2 to TRBJ2-7; 12 bases agree with TRBD1. Germline loops: CDR1 SGHAT, CDR2 FQNNGV. The J segment lost 7 bases and the V segment lost 6 bases, leaving 13 bases of the junction unmatched. This CDR3 spans 16 amino acids. The CDR3 loop reads CASRSKGGQGAREQYF. The CDR3 coding sequence is TGTGCCAGCAGGTCAAAGGGGGGACAGGGGGCGCGGGAGCAGTACTTC.

This chain's CDR3 is CASSLELRAGNTIYF. The CDR3 DNA follows: TGTGCCAGCAGCTTGGAACTTAGGGCTGGAAACACCATATATTTT. The chain employs TRBV5-6 and TRBJ1-3; D gene ambiguous. Germline V gene sequence: CDR1 SGHDT, CDR2 YYEEEE. V was clipped by 0 bases and J by 2 bases, with 9 bases between them. The CDR3 is made up of 15 amino acids.

The chain combines TRBV2 with TRBJ1-4; possible D gene TRBD1, 6 bases. V lost 6 bases to trimming and J lost 3 bases, with 14 bases between them. The CDR3 spans 15 residues. Germline V gives CDR1 SNHLY, CDR2 FYNNEI. The CDR3 DNA is TGTGCCAGCAGGAGCAGGACAGACCCTAATGAAAAACTGTTTTTT. Its protein is CASRSRTDPNEKLFF. The variable domain in full, completed from reference TRBV2 and TRBJ1-4, reads EPEVTQTPSHQVTQMGQEVILRCVPISNHLYFYWYRQILGQKVEFLVSFYNNEISEKSEIFDDQFSVERPDGSNFTLKIRSTKLEDSAMYFCASRSRTDPNEKLFFGSGTQLSVL.

This clonotype showed up many times. CDR3 sequence: CASSLEGSSKTQYF. The CDR3 DNA reads TGTGCCAGCAGCTTAGAGGGGAGCTCGAAGACCCAGTACTTC. The rearrangement links TRBV7-8 to TRBJ2-5, with D perhaps being TRBD1 or TRBD2 (5 bases each). The ends were cut back, 1 base at V and 6 bases at J, with 12 bases in the middle. Germline values: CDR1 SGHVS, CDR2 FQNEAQ. This CDR3 is 14 amino acids long. The full variable domain, completed using reference TRBV7-8 and TRBJ2-5, is GAGVSQSPRYKVAKRGQDVALRCDPISGHVSLFWYQQALGQGPEFLTYFQNEAQLDKSGLPSDRFFAERPEGSVSTLKIQRTQQEDSAVYLCASSLEGSSKTQYFGPGTRLLVL.

This clonotype was seen a handful of times. The genes are TRBV12-3 or TRBV12-4 and TRBJ1-5, with TRBD1 identical over 9 bases. Trimming took 2 bases from V and 6 from J; bases not matched to a gene: 5. The CDR3 loop spans 15 amino acids. In DNA, the CDR3 is TGTGCCAGCAGTTTAATGGGACAGGGCGGTCAGCCCCAGCATTTT. It encodes CASSLMGQGGQPQHF.